The table lists the clone carrying this TCR beta chain with many counts. The antigen remains undetermined. CDR1 is ENHRY, CDR2 SYGVKD, per germline. CDR3 size: 15 residues. Trimming left V 6 bases short and J 4 bases short, with 16 bases between. Patients having uncontrolled infection, another autoimmune disease, pregnancy or lactation were not included. Clinicians diagnosed patients from clinical symptoms, serum thyroxine and TRAb, thyroid ultrasound and orbital computed tomography. Amplification yielded TCR beta CDR3 regions, with RNA transcripts as the source. The study used the HTBI primer set for a first-round RT-PCR of the TCR CDR3. TCRdb called the multiplex PCR reads again in MiXCR, with one record for every CDR3 protein. This sample has around 55,000 distinct CDR3 sequences; approximately 52% occur once, and the top ten carry roughly a tenth. The data are from a study of T cells in Graves' hyperthyroidism and ophthalmopathy. About the study: Peripheral blood was collected at initial diagnosis, before any treatment.

General study results and limits: Onset of ophthalmopathy came a median around 7.1 months after the model predicted it.

Sequencing was carried out using blood. The V call is TRBV10-3, the J call TRBJ1-5; D possibly corresponds to TRBD1 (6 bases). The origin of this receptor is a woman in her 50s with Graves' ophthalmopathy. For the CDR3, the DNA is TGTGCCATCAGGGCAGAGGGGGGTGTAAATCAGCCCCAGCATTTT. Its translation is CAIRAEGGVNQPQHF.